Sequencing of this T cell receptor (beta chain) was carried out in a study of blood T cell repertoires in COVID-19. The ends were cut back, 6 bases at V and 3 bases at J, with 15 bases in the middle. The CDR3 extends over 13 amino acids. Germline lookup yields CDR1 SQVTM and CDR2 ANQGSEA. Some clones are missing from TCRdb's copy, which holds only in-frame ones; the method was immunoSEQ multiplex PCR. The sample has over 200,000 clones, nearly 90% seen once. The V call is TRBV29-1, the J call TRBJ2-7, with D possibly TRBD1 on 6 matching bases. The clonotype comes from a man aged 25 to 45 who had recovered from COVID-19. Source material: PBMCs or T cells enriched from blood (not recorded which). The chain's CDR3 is CSVPGVQGYEQYF. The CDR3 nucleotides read TGCAGCGTCCCTGGCGTACAGGGCTACGAGCAGTACTTC.